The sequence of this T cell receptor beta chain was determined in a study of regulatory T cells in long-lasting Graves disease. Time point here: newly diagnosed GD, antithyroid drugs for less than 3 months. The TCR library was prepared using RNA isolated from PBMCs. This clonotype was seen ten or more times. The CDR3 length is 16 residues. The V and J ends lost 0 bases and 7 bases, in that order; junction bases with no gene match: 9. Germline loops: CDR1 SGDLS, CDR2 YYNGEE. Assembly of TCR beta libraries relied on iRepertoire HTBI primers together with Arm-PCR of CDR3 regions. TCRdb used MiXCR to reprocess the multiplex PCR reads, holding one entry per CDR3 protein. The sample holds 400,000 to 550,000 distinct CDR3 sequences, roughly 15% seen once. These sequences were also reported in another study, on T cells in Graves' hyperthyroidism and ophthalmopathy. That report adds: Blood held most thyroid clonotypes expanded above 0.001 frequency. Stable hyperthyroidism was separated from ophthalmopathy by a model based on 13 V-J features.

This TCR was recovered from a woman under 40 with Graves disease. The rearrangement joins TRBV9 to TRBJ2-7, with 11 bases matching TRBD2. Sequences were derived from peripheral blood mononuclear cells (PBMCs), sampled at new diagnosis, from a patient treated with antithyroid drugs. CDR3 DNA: TGTGCCAGCAGCGTAGATAGCGGGAGGGCATCGGGAGAGCAGTACTTC. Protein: CASSVDSGRASGEQYF.